A single sample is the source of the 18 T cell receptor beta chains below, sequenced in a study of CD8 T cells in ankylosing spondylitis. TCRdb independently ran MiXCR on the 5' RACE reads; one entry per CDR3 protein. The sample includes about 130,000 distinct CDR3 sequences, roughly 6.6% of them seen just once. Sample: blood, either unsorted or a sorted T cell fraction (not recorded which). These TCRs come from a male donor with ankylosing spondylitis or in good health (not recorded which).

The table lists this clonotype with many counts. This chain uses TRBV9 with TRBJ2-7, with 10 bases identical to TRBD1. The germline V gene encodes CDR1 SGDLS and CDR2 YYNGEE. This CDR3 spans 14 amino acids. With V trimmed by 2 bases and J by 6 bases, 5 bases remained unmatched. The CDR3 loop is CASSVGTGVSEQYF. CDR3 in DNA: TGTGCCAGCAGCGTTGGGACAGGGGTCTCCGAGCAGTACTTC.

Ten or more counts support this clonotype. The rearrangement uses TRBV20-1 and TRBJ2-3; D possibly corresponds to TRBD1 (5 bases). The CDR3 consists of 13 residues. The V end was cut by 3 bases, the J end by 4 bases, with 11 bases between. CDR1 is DFQATT, CDR2 SNEGSKA, per germline (reference sequence). CDR3 bases: TGCAGTGCTAGGTCGGACAACTCAGATACGCAGTATTTT. It encodes CSARSDNSDTQYF.

This clonotype was counted many times. The chain joins TRBV10-3 to TRBJ2-7, with 12 bases matching TRBD2. With V trimmed by 0 bases and J by 1 base, 7 bases remained unmatched. This CDR3 has 18 amino acids. Germline CDR1 is ENHRY and CDR2 is SYGVKD. The CDR3 DNA is TGTGCCATCAGTGAGTCGGGTCTAGCGGGAGGGCGTTCCTACGAGCAGTACTTC. It encodes CAISESGLAGGRSYEQYF.

This clonotype was detected many times. The chain joins TRBV20-1 to TRBJ2-1; 9 nucleotides line up with TRBD2. Trimming at V came to 5 bases and at J to 5 bases, leaving 13 bases not matched to a gene. Germline V gene lookup returns CDR1 DFQATT and CDR2 SNEGSKA (reference sequence). The CDR3 runs 16 residues. The CDR3 sequence: CSASQTAGGLHNEQFF. CDR3 sequence (DNA): TGCAGTGCTTCCCAAACTGCGGGAGGGTTACACAATGAGCAGTTCTTC.

This clonotype was seen more than once but under ten times. The chain joins TRBV5-3 to TRBJ1-1; possible D gene TRBD1, 5 bases. TRBV5-3 is an ORF, with its function uncertain. V was shortened by 2 bases and J by 1 base, with 9 bases between the two germline ends. The CDR3 is 14 residues long. CDR3 in DNA: TGTGCCAGAAGCTTCCCGGGACGGAACACTGAAGCTTTCTTT. It encodes CARSFPGRNTEAFF.

This clonotype appeared once. V is TRBV21-1 and J is TRBJ1-3. TRBV21-1 has pseudogene status. The CDR3 extends over 14 amino acids. The CDR3 loop reads CASSKSGSGNTIYF. DNA for the CDR3: TGTGCCAGCAGCAAAAGCGGCTCTGGAAACACCATATATTTT.

This clonotype has at least ten counts. The CDR3 spells CSASDGLYGYTF. The CDR3 DNA is TGCAGTGCTAGCGACGGCTTGTATGGCTACACCTTC. This chain joins TRBV20-1 and TRBJ1-2; D unclear. Trimming removed 3 bases from V and 5 bases from J, with 10 bases in between. The CDR3 contains 12 residues. The germline CDR1 and CDR2 sequences are DFQATT and SNEGSKA (reference sequence).

This clonotype was seen repeatedly, ten times or more. This sequence joins TRBV20-1 and TRBJ2-1, with 14 bases that match TRBD2. The V segment lost 5 bases and the J segment 1 base; nucleotides outside the gene matches: 7. The germline V gene encodes CDR1 DFQATT and CDR2 SNEGSKA (reference sequence). This CDR3 region has 17 residues. The CDR3 DNA reads TGCAGTGCTCCCGGGACTAGCGGGAGAAATTCCTACAATGAGCAGTTCTTC. It yields the protein CSAPGTSGRNSYNEQFF.

This clonotype has ten or more counts. This chain connects TRBV5-1 to TRBJ2-4, with 7 bases lining up with TRBD1. Trimming took 5 bases from V and 4 from J; bases not matched to a gene: 6. This CDR3 is 14 amino acids long. Germline loops: CDR1 SGHRS, CDR2 YFSETQ. The CDR3 nucleotides read TGCGCCAGCAGTTTCGGGACAGAAAAAAACATTCAGTACTTC. As protein: CASSFGTEKNIQYF.

Notes on this clonotype: Given a much more abundant clone one base away, this may be a read error. The genes are TRBV12-3 or TRBV12-4 and TRBJ1-5; D is uncertain. The length of the CDR3 is 12 residues. V was pared by 6 bases and J by 7 bases, with 10 bases between. Here the CDR3 reads CASSPDVQPQHF. The CDR3 DNA is TGTGCCAGCAGCCCTGACGTACAGCCCCAGCATTTT.

This clonotype has more than one count but fewer than ten. V gene TRBV29-1 combines with J gene TRBJ2-1; 9 bases are shared with TRBD1. Losses at the gene ends were 6 bases for V and 10 bases for J; bases not matched to a gene: 7. CDR3 size: 12 residues. Germline CDR1 is SQVTM and CDR2 is ANQGSEA. In DNA form, the CDR3 reads TGCAGCGTCCCCGGGACAGGGTTCGAGCAGTTCTTC. The encoded protein is CSVPGTGFEQFF.

Many counts were recorded for this clonotype. V gene TRBV29-1 combines with J gene TRBJ2-7; 8 positions match TRBD2. This CDR3 is 13 amino acids long. V trimming: 4 bases; J trimming: 5 bases; junction bases outside the gene matches: 7. In germline, CDR1 is SQVTM, CDR2 ANQGSEA. The CDR3 reads CSVGNSGINEQYF. As DNA, the CDR3 is TGCAGCGTTGGTAATAGCGGGATCAACGAGCAGTACTTC.

This clonotype was counted ten times or more. This chain connects TRBV7-7 to TRBJ2-3, with 8 bases aligning to TRBD2. V lost 0 bases and J lost 3; bases outside the gene matches: 5. Germline V gene sequence: CDR1 SSHAT, CDR2 FNYEAQ (reference sequence). There are 16 residues in the CDR3. CDR3 region: CASSLAVGRETDTQYF. In DNA form, the CDR3 reads TGTGCCAGCAGCTTAGCGGTCGGGAGGGAAACAGATACGCAGTATTTT.

This clonotype was observed many times. This sequence joins TRBV6-2 or TRBV6-3 and TRBJ1-4; D not resolved. The CDR3 extends over 15 amino acids. Deletions cut 2 bases from V and 5 bases from J, with 12 bases between. Germline loops: CDR1 MNHEY, CDR2 SVGEGT. In DNA, the CDR3 is TGTGCCAGCAGTTACAGCGGGCCAGCAAATGAAAAACTGTTTTTT. Its protein product is CASSYSGPANEKLFF.

At least ten counts were recorded for this clonotype. The gene calls are TRBV5-1 and TRBJ2-7; 9 bases align to TRBD1. Per the germline V gene, CDR1 is SGHRS and CDR2 is YFSETQ. The V and J ends lost 0 bases and 4 bases, in that order; junction bases with no gene match: 5. The CDR3 is 15 amino acids. The CDR3 sequence is CASSLATDRGYEQYF. In nucleotides, the CDR3 is TGCGCCAGCAGCTTGGCGACGGACAGGGGATACGAGCAGTACTTC.

The genes are TRBV5-1 and TRBJ2-6; D remains unclear. CDR3 length: 13 residues. CDR1 and CDR2 (germline): SGHRS, YFSETQ. V lost 6 bases and J 3 bases, leaving 7 bases between the germline ends. The CDR3 DNA sequence: TGCGCCAGCAACTCCGGTGGGGCCAACGTCCTGACTTTC. Its translation: CASNSGGANVLTF. The variable domain in full, completed from reference TRBV5-1 and TRBJ2-6, reads KAGVTQTPRYLIKTRGQQVTLSCSPISGHRSVSWYQQTPGQGLQFLFEYFSETQRNKGNFPGRFSGRQFSNSRSEMNVSTLELGDSALYLCASNSGGANVLTFGAGSRLTVL.

The V and J genes are TRBV19 and TRBJ2-1; TRBD1 might be the D (5 bases). This CDR3 has 17 amino acids. V was cut by 5 bases and J by 8 bases, with 25 bases left in between. Germline V gene lookup returns CDR1 LNHDA and CDR2 SQIVND (reference sequence). DNA for the CDR3: TGTGCCAGTAGTCGGCGTCTGGTAAGCACCAAAGGGGATGAGCAGTTCTTC. It encodes CASSRRLVSTKGDEQFF. Combining the CDR3 with reference TRBV19 and TRBJ2-1 gives the whole variable domain DGGITQSPKYLFRKEGQNVTLSCEQNLNHDAMYWYRQDPGQGLRLIYYSQIVNDFQKGDIAEGYSVSREKKESFPLTVTSAQKNPTAFYLCASSRRLVSTKGDEQFFGPGTRLTVL.

This clonotype was observed at least ten times. The V gene is TRBV7-3, the J gene TRBJ2-7; no firm D call. This CDR3 comprises 15 residues. Between the trimmed V and J ends, which lost 0 bases and 1 base, there was a span of 10 bases. Germline loops: CDR1 SGHTA, CDR2 FQGTGA. Here the CDR3 reads CASSLTSGPSYEQYF. The CDR3 region has the DNA TGTGCCAGCAGCTTAACTTCGGGCCCTTCCTACGAGCAGTACTTC.